One and the same sample provided the 2 T cell receptor beta chains below, sequenced in a study of control samples from healthy donors and cancer patients. The method was immunoSEQ multiplex PCR; TCRdb's version includes in-frame clones alone and lacks a portion of them. The sample lists tens of thousands of clones, 85% to 90% occurring once. The sequenced sample was blood. The source of these receptors is a woman aged 55 to 70 in good health.

The chain uses TRBV11-2 and TRBJ2-3, with TRBD1 matching over 9 bases. V gave up 8 bases and J gave up 6 bases; unmatched junction bases: 12. The CDR3 is 15 residues long. CDR1 and CDR2 from the germline V gene are SGHAT and FQNNGV. The CDR3 is CASCTTGGIVDTQYF. CDR3 sequence (DNA): TGTGCCAGCTGTACTACAGGGGGCATCGTGGATACGCAGTATTTT.

CDR3 DNA: TGTGCCAGCAGCTTGGAATCGTTGACCCAGTACTTC. Translating gives CASSLESLTQYF. The chain employs TRBV5-4 and TRBJ2-5; D is unresolved. This CDR3 has 12 amino acids. Germline V lookup: CDR1 SGHNT, CDR2 YYREEE (reference sequence). The V end was cut by 0 bases, the J end by 7 bases, with 7 bases between.